The clone carrying this TCR beta chain was seen repeatedly, ten times or more. As yet, its antigen is unknown. TCRdb recomputed calls from the 5' RACE reads with MiXCR, one row per CDR3 protein. Of approximately 44,000 distinct CDR3 sequences listed, roughly 13% are singletons. The data are from a study of spatial heterogeneity in lung cancer. Study-level findings and limits: At resection, ubiquitous expanded tumor TCRs appeared in blood more than at follow-up.

Germline V gene data show CDR1 as SGHRS and CDR2 as YFSETQ. This CDR3 is built from 15 residues. V shed 4 bases, J shed 5 bases, and the junction held 6 bases outside the gene matches. As to time point: sample taken at primary tumor resection. The V and J genes are TRBV5-1 and TRBJ1-5; the match to TRBD1 covers 10 bases. This TCR derives from a male donor with early-stage non-small cell lung cancer. Sample: PBMCs, taken at surgery. CDR3 sequence (DNA): TGCGCCAGCAGCCCGACAGGGGGCAGCGATCAGCCCCAGCATTTT. As protein: CASSPTGGSDQPQHF.